A selection of T cell receptor beta chains follows, all from one sample in a study of cytomegalovirus exposure and HLA in healthy donors. Sequencing was performed with immunoSEQ multiplex PCR; in TCRdb, only in-frame clones are kept and a portion is missing. The sample holds 85,000 to 100,000 clones, approximately 86% seen once. The specimen sequenced was PBMCs. All receptors derive from a young man in good health and CMV-seropositive. Both conserved end residues are part of each CDR3. A D gene is named only where the DNA matches it firmly. Not all rows give a size; the values are once, few, many and, for expanded clones, a class.

v_gene,d_gene,j_gene,abundance,CDR3aa,CDR3nt
TRBV25-1,-,TRBJ2-1,-,CASSEWRMDEQFF,TGTGCCAGCAGTGAATGGAGGATGGATGAGCAGTTCTTC
TRBV6-1,TRBD1,TRBJ2-7,-,CASRGTGAHEQYF,TGTGCCAGCAGGGGGACAGGGGCCCACGAGCAGTACTTC
TRBV7-9,TRBD2,TRBJ2-7,few,CASSFLRESYEQYF,TGTGCCAGCAGCTTTTTGCGGGAGTCTTACGAGCAGTACTTC
TRBV28,TRBD1,TRBJ2-5,-,CASSSLTWTGTGETQYF,TGTGCCAGCAGTTCCTTGACGTGGACAGGGACTGGGGAGACCCAGTACTTC
TRBV19,-,TRBJ1-5,-,CASANRVRGNQPQHF,TGTGCCAGTGCTAACAGGGTACGTGGCAATCAGCCCCAGCATTTT
TRBV19,-,TRBJ2-1,-,CASSTGELYNEQFF,TGTGCCAGTAGTACGGGAGAACTCTACAATGAGCAGTTCTTC
TRBV28,TRBD1,TRBJ1-5,few,CASRNLKTGGHQPQHF,TGTGCCAGCAGGAATCTAAAGACAGGGGGCCATCAGCCCCAGCATTTT
TRBV28,-,TRBJ2-7,-,CASSFRGFRNYEQYF,TGTGCCAGCAGTTTCCGGGGGTTTCGAAACTACGAGCAGTACTTC
TRBV7-2,-,TRBJ2-5,-,CASSSSPGARETQYF,TGTGCCAGCAGCTCGAGCCCAGGGGCTCGAGAGACCCAGTACTTC
TRBV5-6,-,TRBJ1-5,-,CASSITGLRFNQPQHF,TGTGCCAGCAGTATTACGGGGTTGCGATTCAATCAGCCCCAGCATTTT
TRBV19,-,TRBJ1-2,-,CASSIGRGTSDYGYTF,TGTGCCAGTAGTATCGGAAGGGGGACGTCCGACTATGGCTACACCTTC
TRBV9,TRBD1,TRBJ1-3,-,CASSVVMRGLSGNTIYF,TGTGCCAGCAGCGTAGTTATGAGGGGGCTCTCTGGAAACACCATATATTTT
TRBV10-3,TRBD1,TRBJ2-2,-,CATATGQGGELFF,TGTGCCACCGCGACAGGGCAAGGCGGGGAGCTGTTTTTT
TRBV4-2,TRBD2,TRBJ2-1,-,CASSQVGREGQDEQFF,TGTGCCAGCAGCCAAGTCGGGCGGGAGGGCCAGGATGAGCAGTTCTTC
TRBV5-1,TRBD1,TRBJ2-7,-,CASSLDRLSYEQYF,TGCGCCAGCAGCCTGGACAGGCTCTCCTACGAGCAGTACTTC
TRBV5-1,-,TRBJ1-2,-,CASSLALSRNYGYTF,TGCGCCAGCAGCTTGGCCTTGTCCAGAAACTATGGCTACACCTTC
TRBV18,TRBD1,TRBJ1-2,-,CASSPPGTGTGGYTF,TGTGCCAGCTCACCCCCCGGGACAGGGACGGGCGGCTACACCTTC
TRBV4-1,-,TRBJ1-5,once,CASSPQQGEFNQPQHF,TGCGCCAGCAGCCCCCAGCAGGGCGAATTTAATCAGCCCCAGCATTTT
TRBV6-1,-,TRBJ2-3,-,CASREAQRITDTQYF,TGTGCCAGCAGGGAAGCTCAGCGGATCACAGATACGCAGTATTTT
TRBV29-1,-,TRBJ2-1,-,CSVAAASYNEQFF,TGCAGCGTCGCAGCGGCCTCCTACAATGAGCAGTTCTTC
TRBV9,TRBD1,TRBJ2-7,-,CASSPGQSLSYEQYF,TGTGCCAGCAGCCCGGGACAGTCTTTATCCTACGAGCAGTACTTC
TRBV28,-,TRBJ1-1,-,CASYRVLNTEAFF,TGTGCCAGCTACAGGGTATTGAACACTGAAGCTTTCTTT
TRBV11-3,TRBD2,TRBJ2-1,-,CASSPGASGSDEQFF,TGTGCCAGCAGCCCAGGAGCTAGCGGGAGCGATGAGCAGTTCTTC
TRBV23-1,TRBD2,TRBJ2-7,few,CASSQPKSGLGRYEQYF,TGCGCCAGCAGTCAACCAAAATCGGGACTAGGACGCTACGAGCAGTACTTC
TRBV7-3,TRBD1,TRBJ2-5,-,CASSKTGVETQYF,TGTGCCAGCAGCAAGACAGGGGTGGAGACCCAGTACTTC
TRBV11-3,-,TRBJ2-2,-,CASSTQGGGELFF,TGTGCCAGCAGCACGCAGGGGGGCGGGGAGCTGTTTTTT
TRBV4-1,-,TRBJ1-1,-,CASSQDWGDLEAFF,TGCGCCAGCAGCCAAGATTGGGGAGACCTAGAAGCTTTCTTT
TRBV28,TRBD1,TRBJ1-3,-,CASSLSDRGSGNTIYF,TGTGCCAGCAGTTTATCTGACAGGGGCTCTGGAAACACCATATATTTT